This T cell receptor (beta chain) emerged from a study of human T cells and chemical hapten exposure (dated by TCRdb to the early 2020s). Regarding the research as a whole: For sensitization, 2% DPC in acetone was applied to a roughly 2 cm by roughly 2 cm area of upper inner arm skin. Throughout the study period of roughly 24 weeks, patients also received therapeutic DPC doses to the scalp every week. Patch testing on the upper back used Finn chambers containing 0.01% DPC, with scoring done after 6 days according to International Contact Dermatitis Research Group standards. Most of the patients in the cohort were female, and the cohort covered alopecia areata with under or over 50% scalp involvement, alopecia totalis and alopecia universalis. Libraries were pooled for sequencing, and per-sample TCR yields varied mainly because of small differences in library volumes within the pool. The study tracked peripheral blood TCR repertoire changes in vivo during primary and secondary sensitization to the hapten diphenylcyclopropenone (DPC) in alopecia patients. Patient blood was sampled pre-sensitization (week 0) and at 2, 6 and about 24 weeks after DPC sensitization. Some 29 alopecia patients gave blood for TCR sequencing at one to four time points (pre-sensitization, 2, 6 and 24 weeks).

Broad study findings and their caveats: After repeated subsampling, changes were observed in the strength of the expansion versus patch-test correlation and in the threshold at which the correlation became significant. Expanded TCRs formed significantly more large CDR3 similarity clusters than pre-sensitization or healthy control sets, consistent with antigen-driven responses. Patch test score correlated positively with the number of PT1 expanded TCRs, reaching significance at thresholds 8, 16 and 32 but not at 4. No change with DPC sensitization was found in the number of TCRs above 1 in 1000 frequency, and no evidence of global repertoire structure alterations was found. Because every patient had alopecia, a presumed autoimmune disease, the patients' immune response might differ from that of healthy individuals.

The library was made by RACE. Sequencing relied on a NextSeq 500. Library preparation attached unique molecular identifiers to individual cDNA molecules for quantitative, reproducible TCR counting. For every blood RNA sample, sequencing covered both the TCR alpha and TCR beta chains. Per the authors' processing: Samples had a median of approximately 93,000 TCRs, with a range from about 23,224 to 750,000. V, J and CDR3 annotation of the TCR reads was performed with the Decombinator software suite. For the PS versus PT1 abundance plots, all samples were subsampled to the same number of TCRs (28,000). Expanded TCRs were defined as absent before sensitization and observed at least eight times at the 2-week time point. TCRdb took the public reads, trimmed them with fastp at Q25, ran MiXCR for clone calling and kept in-frame beta chains. Duplicate CDR3 protein sequences are folded into a single record with the most common DNA and genes. The V and J calls follow TCRdb's processing rather than the paper's. This sample lists about 360,000 distinct CDR3 sequences; roughly 6.9% were detected once. The ten largest clones take up about 8% of the sample.

The time point label of this sample denotes: patch test 1, 2 weeks after DPC sensitization. The treatment or condition label, as the study defines it: therapeutic diphenylcyclopropenone sensitization with weekly scalp DPC. At each patch-test visit, blood was drawn before the patch test was applied. Patients were considered eligible if aged 18 to 70, diagnosed with alopecia and deemed suitable for DPC therapy, and patients were excluded if pregnant. Total RNA was extracted from unfractionated whole blood that had been collected in Tempus Blood RNA tubes. This clonotype has only a few counts. The antigen it binds to is not known. Per-base quality was not reported, and no clone a single base away is much larger than it. V is pruned by 5 bases and J by 0 bases, leaving 4 bases of the junction without a gene match. For CDR1 and CDR2, the germline V gene lists MDHEN and SYDVKM. The CDR3 sequence holds 15 residues, the cysteine and phenylalanine included. Just the 45-base CDR3 DNA is kept, in frame starting at base 1.

The sample here was whole blood, taken in connection with sensitization to the hapten diphenylcyclopropenone (DPC). The rearranged chain carries TRBV28 and TRBJ2-3, and 8 bases in between align with TRBD1. This receptor was obtained from a woman younger than 30 with alopecia areata. Some clones in this sample may be carry-over from other donors' samples. The CDR3 protein: CASSDRGESTDTQYF. The nucleotide sequence reads as follows: TGTGCCAGCAGTGACAGGGGAGAAAGCACAGATACGCAGTATTTT.